The 6 T cell receptor beta chains below come from one sample, sequenced in a study of blood T cell repertoires in COVID-19. Method: immunoSEQ multiplex PCR; TCRdb's copy keeps in-frame clones and lacks some. The table records some 250,000 clones, around 87% of them present only once. Sequenced material: peripheral blood. The receptors come from a woman between 65 and 79 years old with active or convalescent COVID-19.

The J gene is TRBJ2-7, the V gene TRBV20-1; unclear D gene. V lost 3 bases, J lost 3 bases, and 3 bases lay in between. Germline CDR1 DFQATT, CDR2 SNEGSKA (reference sequence). CDR3 length equals 10 residues. The CDR3 here is CSARSYEQYF. The CDR3 DNA sequence: TGCAGTGCTAGGAGCTACGAGCAGTACTTC.

The chain uses TRBV10-2 and TRBJ1-2; possibly TRBD1 for D (6 bases). V was trimmed by 4 bases and J by 4 bases, leaving 16 bases between them. Germline V lookup: CDR1 WSHSY, CDR2 SAAADI. This CDR3 has 15 residues. The CDR3 bases are TGCGCCAGCAGTGCGGGGCAGGGGTCCCTCTATGGCTACACCTTC. Translating gives CASSAGQGSLYGYTF.

This chain links TRBV11-2 with TRBJ1-2; D call uncertain. Trimming removed 0 bases at V and 0 bases at J, with 5 bases between. The CDR3 runs 14 residues. Germline V gene lookup returns CDR1 SGHAT and CDR2 FQNNGV. CDR3 nucleotide sequence: TGTGCCAGCAGCTTAGATTCAGCTAACTATGGCTACACCTTC. As protein: CASSLDSANYGYTF.

The chain couples TRBV19 to TRBJ1-2; TRBD1 matches 7 bases. V trimming: 7 bases; J trimming: 2 bases; junction bases outside the gene matches: 13. The germline V gene has CDR1 LNHDA and CDR2 SQIVND (reference sequence). This CDR3 has 16 amino acids. In DNA form, the CDR3 reads TGTGCCAGTACCGTCATGGGTGACAGGGAGAACTATGGCTACACCTTC. Translated, it gives CASTVMGDRENYGYTF.

J is TRBJ1-2 and V is TRBV3-1 (or the pseudogene TRBV3-2); D is ambiguous. With 0 bases removed from V and 13 bases from J, the gap between germline ends came to 18 bases. The V gene's germline CDR1 is LGHDT and CDR2 YNNKEL (reference sequence). CDR3 length equals 14 residues. DNA of the CDR3: TGTGCCAGCAGCCAAGAAGGAGGGTCGATGGCGGCCACCTTC. It translates to CASSQEGGSMAATF.

The J gene is TRBJ2-7, the V gene TRBV4-3; 7 nucleotides agree with TRBD2. CDR3 length equals 16 residues. Germline-derived CDR1 and CDR2 are LGHNA and YSLEER. V gave up 1 base and J gave up 4 bases; unmatched junction bases: 10. CDR3 DNA sequence: TGCGCCAGCAGCCAAGTCAAGGGCCCGGGGGGATACGAGCAGTACTTC. This sequence encodes CASSQVKGPGGYEQYF.